The 25 T cell receptor beta chains listed next were all sequenced from one sample in a study of CD8+ T cells in alopecia areata (dated by TCRdb to the late 2010s). The library was prepared using the immunoSEQ multiplex PCR assay. To provide template for TCR sequencing, every sample had RNA extracted and reverse transcribed into cDNA. Sourced from immuneACCESS, this table was stored by TCRdb with only in-frame sequences that have V and J called. A share of the clones is absent; for the studies checked, an unresolved V gene accounts for under half, and the remainder has no known explanation. For this sample there are some 82,000 clones; roughly half appear just once. The ten largest clonotypes hold approximately 5.7% of the sample. Input material: NKG2D-high CD8+ T cells sorted from blood. In light of the paper, this sample's cell subset or site label describes: sorted CD8+ NKG2D-high blood T cells. These receptors were obtained from a human donor with alopecia areata.

The V call is TRBV5-6, the J call TRBJ2-3, with unresolved D. Germline CDR1 SGHDT, CDR2 YYEEEE. Trimming shortened V by 1 base and J by 2 bases, and 8 bases separated the two germline ends. This CDR3 is 14 amino acids long. CDR3 protein: CASSLFSSTDTQYF. CDR3 in DNA: TGTGCCAGCAGCTTGTTCTCTTCCACAGATACGCAGTATTTT.

The chain recombines TRBV30 with TRBJ2-7; D gene uncertain. This CDR3 comprises 12 residues. Trimming stripped 1 base from V and 3 bases from J, with 7 bases between. Germline V gene sequence: CDR1 GTSNPN, CDR2 SVGIG (reference sequence). The CDR3 here is CAWSGDNYEQYF. DNA of the CDR3: TGTGCCTGGAGTGGGGATAACTACGAGCAGTACTTC.

In its sample, this clone was seen a few times. J is TRBJ2-1 and V is TRBV2; D unresolved. The CDR3 is 14 residues long. Germline assignment: CDR1 SNHLY and CDR2 FYNNEI. V gave up 4 bases and J gave up 0 bases, with 7 bases separating them. Here the CDR3 reads CASSASVSYNEQFF. The CDR3 DNA reads TGTGCCAGCAGTGCATCCGTCTCCTACAATGAGCAGTTCTTC.

This chain uses TRBV6-5 with TRBJ2-1; 11 positions match TRBD1. Germline lookup yields CDR1 MNHEY and CDR2 SVGAGI. The CDR3 consists of 12 residues. Trimming cost V 6 bases and J 9 bases; bases outside gene matches: 1. The CDR3 is CASRGQGGEQFF. In DNA, the CDR3 is TGTGCCAGCAGGGGACAGGGGGGTGAGCAGTTCTTC.

The chain employs TRBV2 and TRBJ1-5, with TRBD1 as a possible D gene (6 bases). The CDR3 totals 15 residues. V dropped 5 bases and J dropped 4 bases, with 15 bases sitting between them. The V gene's germline CDR1 is SNHLY and CDR2 FYNNEI. The CDR3 DNA sequence: TGTGCCAGCAGTCCAGCCGGGACAAATAATCAGCCCCAGCATTTT. Translation gives CASSPAGTNNQPQHF.

The chain couples TRBV27 to TRBJ2-5, with 7 positions matching TRBD2. Germline V CDR1 and CDR2: MNHEY, SMNVEV (reference sequence). There are 14 residues in the CDR3. Trimming at V came to 4 bases and at J to 3 bases, leaving 5 bases not matched to a gene. CDR3 region: CASSSVGLEETQYF. For the CDR3, the DNA is TGTGCCAGCAGTTCCGTCGGACTAGAAGAGACCCAGTACTTC.

This clone was detected only a few times. The chain couples TRBV29-1 to TRBJ2-7; 8 nucleotides align to TRBD2. The trim removed 4 bases at V and 7 bases at J, leaving 3 bases unmatched. In germline, CDR1 is SQVTM, CDR2 ANQGSEA. CDR3 size: 11 residues. CDR3 in amino acids: CSVGREGEQYF. The DNA for the CDR3 is TGCAGCGTTGGACGGGAGGGAGAGCAGTACTTC.

The chain has TRBV28 and TRBJ2-3; D ambiguous. The CDR3 has 13 residues. The germline V gene has CDR1 MDHEN and CDR2 SYDVKM. Trimming shortened V by 5 bases and J by 6 bases, and 12 bases separated the two germline ends. For the CDR3, the DNA is TGTGCCAGCAGTCTGATACCGGCGGATACGCAGTATTTT. It yields the protein CASSLIPADTQYF. Supplemented by reference TRBV28 and TRBJ2-3, the full variable domain reads DVKVTQSSRYLVKRTGEKVFLECVQDMDHENMFWYRQDPGLGLRLIYFSYDVKMKEKGDIPEGYSVSREKKERFSLILESASTNQTSMYLCASSLIPADTQYFGPGTRLTVL.

The V gene is TRBV4-1, the J gene TRBJ2-1, with D unresolved. CDR3 size: 16 residues. Trimming removed 4 bases from V and 16 bases from J, with 29 bases in between. Germline values: CDR1 MGHRA, CDR2 YSYEKL. CDR3 sequence reads: CASSPLFSLPDTRIFF. The CDR3 DNA sequence: TGCGCCAGCAGCCCCTTATTCTCCCTCCCAGATACACGGATCTTCTTC.

This clone was seen once. The chain couples TRBV5-1 to TRBJ1-6, with D uncertain. The CDR3 runs to 15 residues. Trimming shortened V by 1 base and J by 9 bases, and 14 bases separated the two germline ends. Per the germline V gene, CDR1 is SGHRS and CDR2 is YFSETQ. DNA of the CDR3: TGCGCCAGCAGCTTGACCGAATCCTTGAGTTCACCCCTCCACTTT. Its protein is CASSLTESLSSPLHF.

This clone was seen more than once but under ten times. Additional DNA sequences in this sample encode the identical CDR3. The gene calls are TRBV28 and TRBJ1-2; tentatively, D is TRBD1 (5 bases). V was shortened by 3 bases and J by 7 bases, with 9 bases between the two germline ends. In germline, CDR1 is MDHEN, CDR2 SYDVKM. The CDR3 runs 12 residues. CDR3 DNA: TGTGCCAGCAGTTTCGGGGGAGGTGGCTACACCTTC. Translated: CASSFGGGGYTF.

This clone has a handful of counts. The V gene is TRBV29-1, the J gene TRBJ1-2; TRBD1 is a possible D gene (5 bases). Germline V gene data show CDR1 as SQVTM and CDR2 as ANQGSEA. The CDR3 length is 13 residues. V was shortened by 4 bases and J by 4 bases, with 13 bases between the two germline ends. The CDR3 region has the DNA TGCAGCGTTGCGGGACTCGAATTCTATGGCTACACCTTC. Encoded protein: CSVAGLEFYGYTF.

The V and J genes are TRBV19 and TRBJ2-6, with D perhaps TRBD2 (5 bases). The germline V and J ends were trimmed by 0 bases and 0 bases, with 12 bases remaining between them. The length of the CDR3 is 18 residues. Germline-derived CDR1 and CDR2 are LNHDA and SQIVND (reference sequence). CDR3 residues: CASSIDAGGLSGANVLTF. In nucleotides, the CDR3 is TGTGCCAGTAGTATAGACGCAGGTGGACTCTCTGGGGCCAACGTCCTGACTTTC.

This chain uses TRBV6-5 with TRBJ2-1; 7 nucleotides agree with TRBD2. In germline, CDR1 is MNHEY, CDR2 SVGAGI. The junction had 1 base not matched to a gene; V was cut back by 2 bases and J by 9 bases. The CDR3 sequence is 12 residues long. CDR3 sequence: CASSYPGGEQFF. Written as DNA, the CDR3 is TGTGCCAGCAGTTACCCGGGGGGTGAGCAGTTCTTC.

This clone was observed a handful of times. The rearrangement joins TRBV19 to TRBJ2-7; D not resolved. Germline-derived CDR1 and CDR2 are LNHDA and SQIVND (reference sequence). V was clipped by 1 base and J by 7 bases, with 11 bases between them. This CDR3 region has 13 residues. As DNA, the CDR3 is TGTGCCAGTAGTATAGGAGGAGCGAGTGAGCAGTACTTC. It codes for CASSIGGASEQYF.

As for this clone: Other DNA sequences in the sample encode the same CDR3. This sequence joins TRBV5-4 and TRBJ2-1, with D possibly matching TRBD2 (6 bases). The CDR3 contains 12 residues. V lost 4 bases and J 8 bases, leaving 10 bases between the germline ends. Germline CDR1 and CDR2: SGHNT and YYREEE (reference sequence). CDR3 coding DNA: TGTGCCAGCAGCCTGGAGGGAGATGAGCAGTTCTTC. Translating gives CASSLEGDEQFF.

This clone showed up many times. The chain carries TRBV7-9 and TRBJ1-4; 7 bases match TRBD1. The germline gives CDR1 SEHNR, CDR2 FQNEAQ (reference sequence). With V trimmed by 1 base and J by 11 bases, 13 bases remained unmatched. The CDR3 covers 16 residues. The CDR3 sequence: CASSLDQGEYQRKLFF. For the CDR3, the DNA is TGTGCCAGCAGCTTAGACCAGGGGGAGTACCAGCGGAAACTGTTTTTT.

The sample holds a few counts of this clone. The chain couples TRBV2 to TRBJ1-5; D gene unclear. The germline V gene has CDR1 SNHLY and CDR2 FYNNEI. The CDR3 runs 13 residues. V was clipped by 5 bases and J by 4 bases, with 9 bases between them. The CDR3 spells CASSIDINQPQHF. CDR3 in DNA: TGTGCCAGCAGTATTGACATTAATCAGCCCCAGCATTTT.

The chain couples TRBV5-4 to TRBJ2-7; no reliable D call. V gave up 2 bases and J gave up 7 bases, with 7 bases separating them. Germline loops: CDR1 SGHNT, CDR2 YYREEE (reference sequence). This CDR3 spans 11 amino acids. DNA for the CDR3: TGTGCCAGCAGCTTAGGACCGGAGCAGTACTTC. Amino acids: CASSLGPEQYF.

The rearrangement links TRBV28 to TRBJ2-3; D not certain. Germline V gives CDR1 MDHEN, CDR2 SYDVKM. Trimming took off 3 bases at V and 6 bases at J, with 7 bases between the two ends. The CDR3 is 12 residues long. As DNA, the CDR3 is TGTGCCAGCAGTTTTTTGTGGGATACGCAGTATTTT. It is translated as CASSFLWDTQYF.

The chain has TRBV29-1 and TRBJ1-1; possible D gene TRBD1, 5 bases. CDR3 length: 13 residues. Germline V gene sequence: CDR1 SQVTM, CDR2 ANQGSEA. Trimming removed 8 bases at V and 2 bases at J, with 15 bases between. CDR3 nucleotide sequence: TGCAGCATAGAAGGGGATCCTAACACTGAAGCTTTCTTT. The encoded protein is CSIEGDPNTEAFF.

The chain uses TRBV28 and TRBJ2-1, with D maybe TRBD2 (5 bases). CDR1 MDHEN and CDR2 SYDVKM come from the germline V gene. V lost 4 bases and J lost 12, with 10 bases in between. This CDR3 is 11 amino acids long. In nucleotides, the CDR3 is TGTGCCAGCAGTTCACTTGGAGGGCAGTTCTTC. This codes for CASSSLGGQFF.

The chain's CDR3 is CASSLRASTDTQYF. DNA for the CDR3: TGTGCCAGCAGTTTAAGGGCCAGCACAGATACGCAGTATTTT. The chain links TRBV27 to TRBJ2-3, with D uncertain. Trimming took off 2 bases at V and 0 bases at J, with 6 bases between the two ends. The germline V gene has CDR1 MNHEY and CDR2 SMNVEV (reference sequence). The CDR3 loop spans 14 amino acids.

This clone was seen only a few times. The identical CDR3 is also encoded by other nucleotide sequences in the sample. This chain links TRBV28 with TRBJ2-7; 9 positions match TRBD1. J gave up 3 bases and V 5 bases, and 5 bases lay outside the gene matches. Germline assignment: CDR1 MDHEN and CDR2 SYDVKM. This CDR3 contains 14 residues. CDR3 loop: CASSPGTGLYEQYF. Written as DNA, the CDR3 is TGTGCCAGCAGTCCCGGGACAGGGCTCTACGAGCAGTACTTC.

V and J are TRBV29-1 and TRBJ1-2; 11 positions match TRBD1. Germline trimming cut 3 bases from V and 8 bases from J; bases unmatched to any gene: 11. Germline values: CDR1 SQVTM, CDR2 ANQGSEA. There are 15 residues in the CDR3. CDR3 coding DNA: TGCAGCGTTGAGGGACAGGGGGTTCCCTTGGAGGGCTACACCTTC. Its translation: CSVEGQGVPLEGYTF.